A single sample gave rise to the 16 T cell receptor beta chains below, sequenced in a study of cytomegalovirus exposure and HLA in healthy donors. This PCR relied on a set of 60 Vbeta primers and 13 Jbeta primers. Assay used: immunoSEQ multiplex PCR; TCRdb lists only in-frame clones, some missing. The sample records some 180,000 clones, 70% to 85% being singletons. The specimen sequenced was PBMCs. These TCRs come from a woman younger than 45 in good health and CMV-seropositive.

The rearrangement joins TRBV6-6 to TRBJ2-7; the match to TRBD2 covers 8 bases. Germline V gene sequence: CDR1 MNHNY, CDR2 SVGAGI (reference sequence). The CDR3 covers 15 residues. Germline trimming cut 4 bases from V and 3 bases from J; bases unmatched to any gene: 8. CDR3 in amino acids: CASSCPDGGDYEQYF. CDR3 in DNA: TGTGCCAGCAGTTGCCCTGACGGGGGGGACTACGAGCAGTACTTC.

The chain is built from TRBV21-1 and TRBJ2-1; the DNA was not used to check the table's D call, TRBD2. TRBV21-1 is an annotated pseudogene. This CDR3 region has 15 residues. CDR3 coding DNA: TGTGCCAGCAGTAAAACGGGAGGACCCTACAATGAGCAGTTCTTC. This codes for CASSKTGGPYNEQFF.

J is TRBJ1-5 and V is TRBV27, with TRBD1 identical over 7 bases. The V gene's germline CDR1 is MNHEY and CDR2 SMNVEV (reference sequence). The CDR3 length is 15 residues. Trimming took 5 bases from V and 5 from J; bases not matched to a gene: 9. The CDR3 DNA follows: TGTGCCAGCAGTAAGTGGACAGGTAGAGATCAGCCCCAGCATTTT. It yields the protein CASSKWTGRDQPQHF.

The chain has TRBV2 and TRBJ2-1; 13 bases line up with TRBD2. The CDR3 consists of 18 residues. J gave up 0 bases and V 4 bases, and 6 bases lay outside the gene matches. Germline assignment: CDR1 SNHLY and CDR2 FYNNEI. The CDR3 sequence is CASSGGLAGLSSYNEQFF. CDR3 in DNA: TGTGCCAGCAGTGGGGGACTAGCGGGATTAAGCTCCTACAATGAGCAGTTCTTC.

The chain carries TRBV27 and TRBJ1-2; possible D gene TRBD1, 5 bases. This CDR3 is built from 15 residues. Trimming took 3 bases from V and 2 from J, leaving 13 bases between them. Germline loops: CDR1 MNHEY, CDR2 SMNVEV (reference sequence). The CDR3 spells CASSLGGLTNYGYTF. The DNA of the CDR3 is TGTGCCAGCAGTTTGGGGGGACTTACGAACTATGGCTACACCTTC.

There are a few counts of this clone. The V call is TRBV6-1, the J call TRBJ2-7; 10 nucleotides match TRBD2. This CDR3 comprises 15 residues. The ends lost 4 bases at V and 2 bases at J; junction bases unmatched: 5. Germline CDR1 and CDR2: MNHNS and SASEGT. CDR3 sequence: CASSATSGTTYEQYF. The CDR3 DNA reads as TGTGCCAGCAGTGCAACTAGCGGGACTACCTACGAGCAGTACTTC.

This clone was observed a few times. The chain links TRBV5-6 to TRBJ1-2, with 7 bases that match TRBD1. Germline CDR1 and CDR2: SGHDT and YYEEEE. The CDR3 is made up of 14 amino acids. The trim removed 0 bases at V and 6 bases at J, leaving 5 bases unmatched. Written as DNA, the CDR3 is TGTGCCAGCAGCTTGGGACAGGGTTTCGATGGCTACACCTTC. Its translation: CASSLGQGFDGYTF.

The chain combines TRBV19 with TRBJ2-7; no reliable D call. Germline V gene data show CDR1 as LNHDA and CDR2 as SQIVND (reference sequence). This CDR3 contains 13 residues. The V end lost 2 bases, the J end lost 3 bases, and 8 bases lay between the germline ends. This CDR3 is CASSILGNYEQYF. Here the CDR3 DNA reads TGTGCCAGTAGTATATTGGGCAACTACGAGCAGTACTTC.

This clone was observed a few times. The CDR3: CASSLDSGNQPQHF. The CDR3, as DNA: TGCGCCAGCAGCCTAGACAGCGGCAATCAGCCCCAGCATTTT. This chain joins TRBV5-1 and TRBJ1-5, with D possibly matching TRBD1 (5 bases). The ends were cut back, 4 bases at V and 2 bases at J, with 10 bases in the middle. CDR3 length equals 14 residues. The germline CDR1 and CDR2 sequences are SGHRS and YFSETQ.

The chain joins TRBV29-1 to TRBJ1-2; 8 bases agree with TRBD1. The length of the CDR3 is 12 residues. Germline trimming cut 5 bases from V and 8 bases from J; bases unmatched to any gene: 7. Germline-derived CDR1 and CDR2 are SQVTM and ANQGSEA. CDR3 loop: CSVFGQGGGYTF. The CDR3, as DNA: TGCAGCGTTTTTGGACAGGGCGGGGGCTACACCTTC.

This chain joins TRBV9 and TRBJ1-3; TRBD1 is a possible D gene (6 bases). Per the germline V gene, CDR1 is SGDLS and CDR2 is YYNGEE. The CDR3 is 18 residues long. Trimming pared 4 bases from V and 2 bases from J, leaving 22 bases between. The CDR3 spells CASSPRPGTRLAGNTIYF. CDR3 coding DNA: TGTGCCAGCAGCCCTCGTCCCGGGACACGGCTCGCTGGAAACACCATATATTTT.

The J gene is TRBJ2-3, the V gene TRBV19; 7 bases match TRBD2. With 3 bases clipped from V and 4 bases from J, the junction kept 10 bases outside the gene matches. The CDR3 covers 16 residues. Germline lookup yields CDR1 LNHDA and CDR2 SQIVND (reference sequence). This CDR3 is CASSIKVTSSPDTQYF. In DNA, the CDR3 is TGTGCCAGTAGTATTAAGGTGACTAGCAGCCCAGATACGCAGTATTTT.

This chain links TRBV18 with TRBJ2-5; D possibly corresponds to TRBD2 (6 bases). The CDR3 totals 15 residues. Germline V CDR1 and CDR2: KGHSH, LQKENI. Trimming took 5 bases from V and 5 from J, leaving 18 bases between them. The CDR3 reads CASSTRTEGAETQYF. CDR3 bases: TGTGCCAGCTCAACGCGGACGGAGGGCGCGGAGACCCAGTACTTC.

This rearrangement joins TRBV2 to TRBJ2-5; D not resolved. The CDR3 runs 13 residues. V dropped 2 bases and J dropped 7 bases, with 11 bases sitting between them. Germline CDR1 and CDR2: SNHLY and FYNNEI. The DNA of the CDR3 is TGTGCCAGCAGTGAAAGCTTCCCGGGGACCCAGTACTTC. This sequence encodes CASSESFPGTQYF.

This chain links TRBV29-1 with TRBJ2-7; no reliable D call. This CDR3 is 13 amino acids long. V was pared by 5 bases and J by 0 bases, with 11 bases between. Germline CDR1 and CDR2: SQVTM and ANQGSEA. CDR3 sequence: CSVHTSDSYEQYF. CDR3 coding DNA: TGCAGCGTTCATACAAGTGACTCCTACGAGCAGTACTTC.

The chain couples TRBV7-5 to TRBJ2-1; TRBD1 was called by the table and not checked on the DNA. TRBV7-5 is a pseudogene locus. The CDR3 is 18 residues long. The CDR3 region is CARSLDSQNDSSYNEQFF. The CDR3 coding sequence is TGTGCCAGAAGCTTAGACAGCCAGAACGATAGCTCCTACAATGAGCAGTTCTTC.